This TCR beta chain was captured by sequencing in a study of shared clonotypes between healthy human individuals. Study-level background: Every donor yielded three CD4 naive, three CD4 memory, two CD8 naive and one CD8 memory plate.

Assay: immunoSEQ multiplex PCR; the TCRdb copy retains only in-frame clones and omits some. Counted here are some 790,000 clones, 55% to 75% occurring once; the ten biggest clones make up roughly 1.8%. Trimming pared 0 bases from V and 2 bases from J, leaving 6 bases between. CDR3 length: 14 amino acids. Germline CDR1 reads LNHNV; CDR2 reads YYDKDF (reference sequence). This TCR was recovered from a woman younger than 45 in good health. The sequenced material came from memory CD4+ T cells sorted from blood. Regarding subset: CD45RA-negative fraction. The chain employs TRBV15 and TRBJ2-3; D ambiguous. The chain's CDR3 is CATSRDSLTDTQYF. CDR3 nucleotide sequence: TGTGCCACCAGCAGAGATTCTCTCACAGATACGCAGTATTTT.